The rows below give T cell receptor beta chains drawn from one sample of a study of blood T cell repertoires in COVID-19. Libraries were prepared by immunoSEQ multiplex PCR; TCRdb keeps only in-frame clonotypes and omits some of them. The sample has about 120,000 clones; approximately 80% are singletons. What was sequenced was peripheral blood. The receptors stem from a middle-aged man with active or convalescent COVID-19. Each CDR3 is given with its conserved first and last residue. The D gene is left open where the match is weak. A clone size is listed for some rows: how often the clone was seen (once, few, many), or a class if it is expanded.

J | V | D | size | CDR3 | DNA
TRBJ1-4 | TRBV6-5 | - | - | CASSPQLGVGEKLFF | TGTGCCAGCAGCCCCCAGCTGGGAGTCGGGGAAAAACTGTTTTTT
TRBJ1-3 | TRBV30 | TRBD1 | - | CAWSLQGNTIYF | TGTGCCTGGAGTTTACAGGGGAACACCATATATTTT
TRBJ2-1 | TRBV12-3/TRBV12-4 | - | - | CASSVGPNNEQFF | TGTGCCAGCAGTGTTGGCCCCAACAATGAGCAGTTCTTC
TRBJ1-3 | TRBV4-1 | - | - | CASSHLNLNPNTIYF | TGCGCCAGCAGCCATTTAAACCTAAACCCTAACACCATATATTTT
TRBJ1-5 | TRBV20-1 | - | - | CSASPYSNQPQHF | TGCAGTGCTAGTCCTTATAGCAATCAGCCCCAGCATTTT
TRBJ1-1 | TRBV27 | TRBD1 | - | CASGQGTMNTEAFF | TGTGCCAGCGGACAGGGGACTATGAACACTGAAGCTTTCTTT
TRBJ1-6 | TRBV10-3 | - | - | CAISGQNNSPLHF | TGTGCCATCAGCGGACAGAATAATTCACCCCTCCACTTT
TRBJ1-1 | TRBV28 | - | - | CASSAGVERAFF | TGTGCCAGCAGTGCAGGGGTGGAACGAGCTTTCTTT
TRBJ2-3 | TRBV2 | - | - | CASYVVGDSDTQYF | TGTGCCAGCTATGTCGTGGGGGACTCAGATACGCAGTATTTT
TRBJ1-5 | TRBV3-1/TRBV3-2 | - | once | CASSQGVAGGQPQHF | TGTGCCAGCAGCCAAGGGGTCGCGGGAGGTCAGCCCCAGCATTTT
TRBJ2-5 | TRBV5-1 | TRBD2 | - | CASSLEGGGLATETQYF | TGCGCCAGCAGCTTGGAGGGAGGGGGACTAGCTACAGAGACCCAGTACTTC
TRBJ1-4 | TRBV4-3 | TRBD1 | - | CASSQEAGTGGGKLFF | TGCGCCAGCAGCCAAGAGGCGGGGACAGGAGGCGGGAAACTGTTTTTT
TRBJ2-1 | TRBV7-9 | - | few | CASSLVAVHNEQFF | TGTGCCAGCAGCTTAGTCGCGGTCCACAATGAGCAGTTCTTC
TRBJ2-7 | TRBV7-2 | TRBD2 | - | CASSFGSLRSGGFTEQYF | TGTGCCAGCAGCTTTGGCTCCCTAAGAAGCGGGGGGTTTACGGAGCAGTACTTC
TRBJ2-3 | TRBV11-3 | TRBD1 | - | CASSQGAQDTQYF | TGTGCCAGCAGCCAGGGGGCGCAAGATACGCAGTATTTT
TRBJ1-5 | TRBV27 | TRBD1 | - | CASSEIPGGFSNQPQHF | TGTGCCAGCAGTGAGATACCAGGGGGCTTTAGCAATCAGCCCCAGCATTTT
TRBJ2-1 | TRBV3-1/TRBV3-2 | - | - | CASSRPGSYNEQFF | TGTGCCAGCAGCCGCCCGGGTTCCTACAATGAGCAGTTCTTC
TRBJ1-1 | TRBV5-1 | TRBD1 | - | CASSGGTGGTEAFF | TGCGCCAGCAGCGGGGGGACAGGGGGCACTGAAGCTTTCTTT
TRBJ1-4 | TRBV11-3 | - | - | CASSLDSTNEKLFF | TGTGCCAGCAGCTTAGATTCGACTAATGAAAAACTGTTTTTT
TRBJ1-5 | TRBV28 | - | - | CASIPRNLGAGGDQPQHF | TGTGCCAGCATCCCCCGGAATTTGGGGGCAGGAGGTGATCAGCCCCAGCATTTT
TRBJ2-7 | TRBV25-1 | TRBD2 | - | CASGLAGGYEQYF | TGTGCCAGCGGACTAGCGGGTGGCTACGAGCAGTACTTC
TRBJ1-2 | TRBV5-1 | - | once | CASSLSQGSYGYTF | TGCGCCAGCAGCTTGAGCCAGGGCAGCTATGGCTACACCTTC
TRBJ2-2 | TRBV11-3 | TRBD2 | - | CASSPWTSGGARSGELFF | TGTGCCAGCAGCCCGTGGACTAGCGGGGGGGCCCGGAGCGGGGAGCTGTTTTTT
TRBJ1-5 | TRBV11-3 | TRBD1 | few | CASSFPVKPGQRYQPQHF | TGTGCCAGCAGCTTTCCCGTAAAACCGGGACAGAGGTATCAGCCCCAGCATTTT
TRBJ1-2 | TRBV30 | TRBD1 | - | CAWEDRGSFYGYTF | TGTGCCTGGGAAGACAGGGGATCTTTCTATGGCTACACCTTC
TRBJ1-5 | TRBV28 | - | few | CASSFIDRDFQPQHF | TGTGCCAGCAGTTTCATAGACCGGGATTTTCAGCCCCAGCATTTT
TRBJ2-7 | TRBV28 | - | few | CASSPTGIGLGEQYF | TGTGCCAGCAGTCCTACAGGGATAGGATTGGGCGAGCAGTACTTC
TRBJ1-1 | TRBV12-3/TRBV12-4 | - | - | CASSFRGNTEAFF | TGTGCCAGCAGTTTCCGGGGGAACACTGAAGCTTTCTTT
TRBJ2-2 | TRBV2 | - | - | CASKSEGVLAGELFF | TGTGCCAGCAAAAGTGAGGGGGTGTTGGCCGGGGAGCTGTTTTTT
TRBJ1-1 | TRBV7-9 | - | - | CASSLVRMNTEAFF | TGTGCCAGCAGCTTAGTCAGGATGAACACTGAAGCTTTCTTT
TRBJ1-5 | TRBV28 | - | - | CASSTGDSNQPQHF | TGTGCCAGCAGCACAGGTGATAGCAATCAGCCCCAGCATTTT
TRBJ2-1 | TRBV9 | TRBD2 | - | CASSERGLADEQFF | TGTGCCAGCAGCGAGAGGGGACTAGCCGATGAGCAGTTCTTC
TRBJ1-5 | TRBV10-3 | TRBD1 | - | CAITFKTGSNQPQHF | TGTGCCATCACCTTCAAGACAGGGAGCAATCAGCCCCAGCATTTT
TRBJ1-2 | TRBV2 | - | once | CASREDRAFSYTF | TGTGCCAGCAGGGAGGACCGGGCCTTTAGCTACACCTTC
TRBJ2-7 | TRBV19 | - | - | CASSIQALSSYEQYF | TGTGCCAGTAGTATACAAGCGTTGAGCTCCTACGAGCAGTACTTC
TRBJ2-7 | TRBV2 | TRBD2 | - | CASSEMSAGGVEQYF | TGTGCCAGCAGTGAAATGTCAGCGGGAGGAGTAGAGCAGTACTTC
TRBJ2-7 | TRBV27 | - | - | CASRSMGGSYEQYF | TGTGCCAGCAGATCAATGGGGGGTTCCTACGAGCAGTACTTC
TRBJ1-4 | TRBV5-4 | - | - | CASSLGASNEKLFF | TGTGCCAGCAGCCTGGGGGCCTCTAATGAAAAACTGTTTTTT
TRBJ2-3 | TRBV6-5 | - | - | CASSYSWSRSDTQYF | TGTGCCAGCAGTTACTCGTGGTCTAGATCAGATACGCAGTATTTT
TRBJ1-2 | TRBV19 | TRBD1 | - | CASSMRSRGPRYTF | TGTGCCAGTAGTATGAGGAGCAGGGGGCCTCGCTACACCTTC
TRBJ2-5 | TRBV11-2 | TRBD1 | once | CASSFGDSSQETQYF | TGTGCCAGCAGCTTTGGGGACAGCAGCCAAGAGACCCAGTACTTC
TRBJ2-7 | TRBV28 | - | - | CASSPQGLQSYEQYF | TGTGCCAGCAGTCCGCAGGGACTCCAATCCTACGAGCAGTACTTC
TRBJ1-6 | TRBV30 | TRBD1 | few | CAWRKAGTGPSSYNSPLHF | TGTGCCTGGAGGAAGGCCGGGACAGGGCCTAGCTCCTATAATTCACCCCTCCACTTT
TRBJ1-1 | TRBV5-6 | - | - | CASSSWTALRSDAFF | TGTGCCAGCAGCTCTTGGACAGCCTTAAGATCAGACGCTTTCTTT